This TCR beta chain was retrieved from a study of T cell responses to AZD1222 COVID-19 vaccine. Turning to the study itself: Second-dose schedules of about 4 or about 12 weeks were combined.

Produced via immunoSEQ multiplex PCR; TCRdb's table is partial and in-frame only. The sample has around 150,000 clones, 90% seen once. V was clipped by 5 bases and J by 7 bases, with 14 bases between them. CDR1 is MNHEY and CDR2 is SVGAGI in the germline V gene. This CDR3 has 13 amino acids. This chain links TRBV6-5 with TRBJ1-1, with D tentatively TRBD1 (5 bases). The origin of this receptor is an adult in good health. Sequencing used peripheral blood, obtained on day 0 of AZD1222 vaccination. The CDR3 sequence: CASSSRQSLEAFF. The CDR3 nucleotides are TGTGCCAGCAGTAGTCGACAGTCTCTTGAAGCTTTCTTT.